The next 31 T cell receptor beta chains were all read from a single sample in a study of Ad26.COV2.S vaccination and SARS-CoV-2 variants. The data were produced by immunoSEQ multiplex PCR, yet TCRdb's version contains in-frame clones alone and is incomplete. The sample contains roughly 680,000 clones, around 92% of which appear only once. Documented treatment: around 19 received Ad26.COV2.S at low or high dose, single or two shots; about 5 received placebo; per-sample allocation not given. Repertoires come from day 63 after the first vaccine or placebo injection. The sequencing here drew on peripheral blood, taken in a trial of Ad26.COV2.S vaccine versus placebo. These receptors all stem from a person between 18 and 60 years old who received the Ad26.COV2.S COVID-19 vaccine or a placebo.

This clone has more than one count but fewer than ten. Other nucleotide sequences in the sample specify the same CDR3. The chain is built from TRBV5-4 and TRBJ1-2, with a tentative D call TRBD1 (5 bases). Trimming cost V 4 bases and J 4 bases, with 11 bases left between them. CDR3 length: 13 amino acids. Germline V gene lookup returns CDR1 SGHNT and CDR2 YYREEE (reference sequence). CDR3 sequence: CASSPGQAYGYTF. The CDR3 DNA is TGTGCCAGCAGCCCGGGGCAGGCCTATGGCTACACCTTC.

This clone has only one observation. This sequence joins TRBV3-1 (or the pseudogene TRBV3-2) and TRBJ2-2; D gene ambiguous. The V and J ends lost 1 base and 4 bases respectively, with 19 bases between them. The CDR3 has 18 residues. Germline V gene data show CDR1 as LGHDT and CDR2 as YNNKEL (reference sequence). The CDR3 DNA follows: TGTGCCAGCAGCCAAGGCCCCCTCAATGGGGTATCCACCGGGGAGCTGTTTTTT. It yields the protein CASSQGPLNGVSTGELFF.

This chain connects TRBV29-1 to TRBJ1-1; tentatively, D is TRBD1 (5 bases). The CDR3 totals 11 residues. V lost 6 bases and J 8 bases, leaving 13 bases between the germline ends. CDR1 is SQVTM, CDR2 ANQGSEA, per germline. DNA for the CDR3: TGCAGCGTGGGACGCTCGGGCGAAGCTTTCTTT. This codes for CSVGRSGEAFF.

J is TRBJ1-4 and V is TRBV6-5; TRBD1 might be the D (6 bases). CDR3 length: 14 residues. V lost 6 bases to trimming and J lost 3 bases, with 11 bases between them. Germline V CDR1 and CDR2: MNHEY, SVGAGI. In DNA, the CDR3 is TGTGCCAGCAGACAGGGTAGTTCTAATGAAAAACTGTTTTTT. Amino acids: CASRQGSSNEKLFF.

The rearrangement links TRBV4-3 to TRBJ1-1; 11 bases align to TRBD1. Germline assignment: CDR1 LGHNA and CDR2 YSLEER. After removal of 0 bases from V and 5 bases from J, the junction contained 11 bases not matched to a gene. The CDR3 loop spans 18 amino acids. CDR3 nucleotides: TGCGCCAGCAGCCAAGATCCGTCAGGGACAGGGGGTCGTACTGAAGCTTTCTTT. As protein: CASSQDPSGTGGRTEAFF.

V is TRBV27 and J is TRBJ2-3; D is uncertain. CDR1 is MNHEY and CDR2 is SMNVEV in the germline V gene (reference sequence). There are 14 residues in the CDR3. V lost 0 bases and J 4 bases, leaving 8 bases between the germline ends. The CDR3 sequence is CASSLSWVPDTQYF. As DNA, the CDR3 is TGTGCCAGCAGTTTATCGTGGGTTCCAGATACGCAGTATTTT.

The V and J genes are TRBV6-1 and TRBJ1-4; D is ambiguous. The CDR3 is made up of 18 amino acids. In germline, CDR1 is MNHNS, CDR2 SASEGT. V gave up 4 bases and J gave up 0 bases, with 18 bases separating them. CDR3 sequence (DNA): TGTGCCAGCAGTGGCCGAGTCCTCATCGGTGCAACTAATGAAAAACTGTTTTTT. Its protein is CASSGRVLIGATNEKLFF.

The rearrangement links TRBV10-3 to TRBJ2-5, with no clear D. CDR1 is ENHRY, CDR2 SYGVKD, per germline. V was pared by 2 bases and J by 4 bases, with 14 bases between. The CDR3 contains 15 residues. DNA for the CDR3: TGTGCCATCAGTGAGAGACTCCCCCCCGGAGAGACCCAGTACTTC. It codes for CAISERLPPGETQYF.

This sequence joins TRBV5-1 and TRBJ2-2, with D possibly TRBD1 on 6 matching bases. CDR3 length equals 15 residues. V shed 6 bases and J shed 1 base, with 13 bases lying between them. Germline V lookup: CDR1 SGHRS, CDR2 YFSETQ. This CDR3 is CASTGSTGNTGELFF. The CDR3 coding sequence is TGCGCCAGCACTGGTTCGACAGGGAACACCGGGGAGCTGTTTTTT.

V gene TRBV12-5 combines with J gene TRBJ2-5; the D gene is possibly TRBD1 (5 bases). V was cut by 7 bases and J by 9 bases, with 15 bases left in between. The CDR3 has 12 amino acids. Germline V CDR1 and CDR2: LGHNT, FRNRAP. Here the CDR3 reads CASANGAGPQYF. CDR3 nucleotide sequence: TGTGCTAGTGCTAACGGAGCAGGGCCCCAGTACTTC.

The V gene is TRBV6-5, the J gene TRBJ2-7; D tentatively fits TRBD1 or TRBD2 (5 bases each). The CDR3 loop spans 13 amino acids. CDR1 is MNHEY and CDR2 is SVGAGI in the germline V gene. Trimming shortened V by 6 bases and J by 3 bases, and 12 bases separated the two germline ends. This CDR3 reads CASSRDRNYEQYF. The CDR3 nucleotides read TGTGCCAGCAGCAGGGACCGCAACTACGAGCAGTACTTC.

This rearrangement joins TRBV24-1 to TRBJ1-2; D remains unclear. Trimming stripped 3 bases from V and 5 bases from J, with 6 bases between. Germline CDR1 KGHDR, CDR2 SFDVKD. The CDR3 sequence is 12 residues long. The CDR3 spells CATSDPHYGYTF. CDR3 coding DNA: TGTGCCACCAGTGATCCTCATTATGGCTACACCTTC.

The chain uses TRBV19 and TRBJ1-5; D gene ambiguous. The CDR3 is 13 residues long. Germline V gene lookup returns CDR1 LNHDA and CDR2 SQIVND (reference sequence). The V end lost 5 bases, the J end lost 7 bases, and 12 bases lay between the germline ends. This chain's CDR3 is CASSLGIEQPQHF. The CDR3 DNA reads TGTGCCAGTAGTCTAGGGATAGAACAGCCCCAGCATTTT.

This chain links TRBV18 with TRBJ2-7; 7 nucleotides agree with TRBD2. CDR3 length: 16 amino acids. Germline trimming cut 3 bases from V and 2 bases from J; bases unmatched to any gene: 10. The germline V gene has CDR1 KGHSH and CDR2 LQKENI. This CDR3 reads CASSPLGSGVTYEQYF. In DNA, the CDR3 is TGTGCCAGCTCACCCCTCGGGAGCGGGGTCACCTACGAGCAGTACTTC.

The V gene is TRBV4-2, the J gene TRBJ2-7; 7 bases are shared with TRBD2. From germline, CDR1 is LGHNA and CDR2 YNFKEQ. The CDR3 totals 16 residues. The V segment lost 4 bases and the J segment 6 bases; nucleotides outside the gene matches: 15. The CDR3 spells CASSPAVGGRAVEQYF. The CDR3 nucleotides read TGTGCCAGCAGCCCCGCCGTGGGCGGGAGAGCCGTCGAGCAGTACTTC.

The chain carries TRBV6-1 and TRBJ1-2, with D uncertain. The germline CDR1 and CDR2 sequences are MNHNS and SASEGT. V was pared by 1 base and J by 7 bases, with 4 bases between. The CDR3 contains 11 residues. The CDR3: CASSEVIGYTF. Written as DNA, the CDR3 is TGTGCCAGCAGTGAAGTCATTGGCTACACCTTC.

This chain connects TRBV7-7 to TRBJ2-6; either TRBD1 or TRBD2 may fit D (5 bases each). The length of the CDR3 is 15 residues. CDR1 is SSHAT and CDR2 is FNYEAQ in the germline V gene (reference sequence). The CDR3 spells CAIRDADSGANVLTF. CDR3 DNA: TGTGCTATACGGGACGCCGACTCTGGGGCCAACGTCCTGACTTTC.

This clone was found once. The CDR3 nucleotides read TGTGCCAGCAGCTTAGAATCCGGGAACCTCAATGAGCAGTTCTTC. Translation: CASSLESGNLNEQFF. V is TRBV7-3 and J is TRBJ2-1; possibly TRBD2 for D (5 bases). The CDR3 has 15 amino acids. CDR1 is SGHTA and CDR2 is FQGTGA in the germline V gene. V was pared by 2 bases and J by 6 bases, with 14 bases between.

The chain is built from TRBV19 and TRBJ2-5; D is unclear. V dropped 3 bases and J dropped 2 bases, with 10 bases sitting between them. CDR1 is LNHDA, CDR2 SQIVND, per germline (reference sequence). The CDR3 sequence is 14 residues long. The chain's CDR3 is CASSILGNQETQYF. CDR3 in DNA: TGTGCCAGTAGTATTCTAGGGAATCAAGAGACCCAGTACTTC.

The rearrangement joins TRBV6-2 or TRBV6-3 to TRBJ2-1; D unclear. Germline V gene lookup returns CDR1 MNHEY and CDR2 SVGEGT. The CDR3 is made up of 11 amino acids. V was clipped by 4 bases and J by 6 bases, with 4 bases between them. The CDR3 coding sequence is TGTGCCAGCAGTTTCGCCAATGAGCAGTTCTTC. As protein: CASSFANEQFF.

This clone has a single count. The CDR3 region is CASSLSLSETQYF. As DNA, the CDR3 is TGTGCCAGCAGCTTAAGCCTCTCTGAGACCCAGTACTTC. The chain employs TRBV7-7 and TRBJ2-5; unclear D gene. Germline V CDR1 and CDR2: SSHAT, FNYEAQ (reference sequence). Trimming shortened V by 2 bases and J by 5 bases, and 9 bases separated the two germline ends. The CDR3 has 13 residues.

The chain uses TRBV25-1 and TRBJ2-7; D uncertain. V was clipped by 1 base and J by 2 bases, with 9 bases between them. Germline V lookup: CDR1 MGHDK, CDR2 SYGVNS. There are 14 residues in the CDR3. The CDR3 DNA follows: TGTGCCAGCAGTGAATTGGTAGGGCCCTACGAGCAGTACTTC. This gives the protein CASSELVGPYEQYF.

The chain joins TRBV12-3 or TRBV12-4 to TRBJ2-3; unclear D gene. The CDR3 consists of 13 residues. The germline V and J ends were trimmed by 3 bases and 3 bases, with 7 bases remaining between them. CDR3 nucleotides: TGTGCCAGCAGTTTTCGCGCGACAGATACGCAGTATTTT. As protein: CASSFRATDTQYF.

This chain links TRBV7-9 with TRBJ1-1; D is unresolved. This CDR3 has 13 amino acids. Germline assignment: CDR1 SEHNR and CDR2 FQNEAQ (reference sequence). The V end was cut by 5 bases, the J end by 6 bases, with 13 bases between. The CDR3 protein is CASSRFPGSEAFF. The CDR3 DNA follows: TGTGCCAGCAGCAGGTTCCCCGGGTCTGAAGCTTTCTTT.

The genes are TRBV20-1 and TRBJ2-1; the D is unclear. The V gene lost 6 bases and the J gene lost 8 bases, with 11 bases spanning the gap. The CDR3 is made up of 11 amino acids. Germline V gene data show CDR1 as DFQATT and CDR2 as SNEGSKA (reference sequence). The CDR3 region is CSADRADEQFF. The CDR3 DNA follows: TGCAGTGCAGACCGGGCGGATGAGCAGTTCTTC.

The chain employs TRBV30 and TRBJ1-4, with a tentative D call TRBD1 (5 bases). Germline V gene sequence: CDR1 GTSNPN, CDR2 SVGIG (reference sequence). There are 15 residues in the CDR3. Trimming stripped 7 bases from V and 0 bases from J, with 15 bases between. The CDR3 sequence is CASRWGSATNEKLFF. CDR3 nucleotides: TGTGCCTCCCGGTGGGGGTCTGCAACTAATGAAAAACTGTTTTTT.

The rearrangement uses TRBV30 and TRBJ1-6, with 7 bases lining up with TRBD1. The CDR3 loop spans 15 amino acids. Per the germline V gene, CDR1 is GTSNPN and CDR2 is SVGIG (reference sequence). Germline trimming cut 3 bases from V and 3 bases from J; bases unmatched to any gene: 5. This CDR3 is CAWRAGQIYNSPLHF. In DNA, the CDR3 is TGTGCCTGGAGGGCGGGACAGATCTATAATTCACCCCTCCACTTT.

The chain combines TRBV3-1 (or the pseudogene TRBV3-2) with TRBJ2-3, with D perhaps TRBD1 (6 bases). Germline V gene lookup returns CDR1 LGHDT and CDR2 YNNKEL (reference sequence). CDR3 size: 17 residues. V was pared by 2 bases and J by 1 base, with 16 bases between. CDR3 loop: CASSQRSQGRGTDTQYF. The CDR3 DNA is TGTGCCAGCAGCCAACGCTCACAGGGTAGGGGCACAGATACGCAGTATTTT.

This chain joins TRBV6-2 or TRBV6-3 and TRBJ1-5; D might be TRBD1 (5 bases). The CDR3 totals 15 residues. Germline V gene lookup returns CDR1 MNHEY and CDR2 SVGEGT. The ends were cut back, 2 bases at V and 3 bases at J, with 11 bases in the middle. The CDR3 region has the DNA TGTGCCAGCAGTTACGGACCGGGGCCCAATCAGCCCCAGCATTTT. Translated, it gives CASSYGPGPNQPQHF.

This clone was recorded once. CDR3 region: CASRQGVQETQYF. The DNA of the CDR3 is TGTGCCAGCCGACAGGGGGTCCAGGAGACCCAGTACTTC. The rearrangement uses TRBV11-2 and TRBJ2-5, with 9 bases aligning to TRBD1. CDR1 and CDR2 (germline): SGHAT, FQNNGV. V was clipped by 8 bases and J by 5 bases; unmatched bases: 6. The length of the CDR3 is 13 residues. The entire variable domain, with the rest obtained from reference TRBV11-2 and TRBJ2-5, is as follows: EAGVAQSPRYKIIEKRQSVAFWCNPISGHATLYWYQQILGQGPKLLIQFQNNGVVDDSQLPKDRFSAERLKGVDSTLKIQPAKLEDSAVYLCASRQGVQETQYFGPGTRLLVL.

This chain links TRBV5-1 with TRBJ2-7; maybe TRBD1 (5 bases). Germline CDR1 and CDR2: SGHRS and YFSETQ. Trimming removed 0 bases from V and 5 bases from J, with 15 bases in between. The length of the CDR3 is 15 residues. CDR3 in DNA: TGCGCCAGCAGCTTGGTCGGGCAGGGATCTAACGAGCAGTACTTC. Residues: CASSLVGQGSNEQYF.